This entry is about one T cell receptor (beta chain). This entry comes from a study of CD8 T cells in Susac syndrome. On the study more broadly: Blood was drawn from Susac syndrome patients while they were therapy-naive, on corticosteroids, or on intravenous immunoglobulin alone.

Random hexamers were used to reverse transcribe the RNA input (about 0.5 to 1 ug). Across 54 Vbeta and 13 Jbeta, immunoSEQ multiplex PCR amplified TCR beta CDR3. In TCRdb, the immunoSEQ multiplex PCR reads were re-called with MiXCR into one record per CDR3 protein. The sample shows 75,000 to 80,000 distinct CDR3 sequences, approximately 94% of them seen only once. The sequenced sample consisted of CD8+ T cells from PBMCs. The source of this sequence is a human donor with Susac syndrome.

In DNA, the CDR3 is TGCAGTGCTCCCCGGGACAGGTACTACGAGCAGTACTTC. Translation gives CSAPRDRYYEQYF. The chain is built from TRBV20-1 and TRBJ2-7; 8 nucleotides line up with TRBD1. The CDR3 covers 13 residues. J gave up 3 bases and V 5 bases, and 6 bases lay outside the gene matches. The germline gives CDR1 DFQATT, CDR2 SNEGSKA (reference sequence).